The present entry profiles one T cell receptor beta chain with its context. Profiling relied on immunoSEQ multiplex PCR, and the TCRdb table lists in-frame clones only, not all of them. The repertoire holds about 59,000 clones, less than 95% seen once, with just over 2.5% in the top ten. The sample comes from a study of T cell changes during pregnancy in multiple sclerosis. The clonotype was recovered from a female donor with multiple sclerosis, enrolled in a pregnancy study. This specimen consisted of CD8+ T cells from peripheral blood mononuclear cells, obtained after pregnancy.

The CDR3 loop is CASSQVASYEQYF. The CDR3 bases are TGTGCCAGCAGCCAAGTTGCCAGTTACGAGCAGTACTTC. V is TRBV4-2 and J is TRBJ2-7; no definite D call. CDR1 and CDR2 from the germline V gene are LGHNA and YNFKEQ. Trimming removed 1 base from V and 4 bases from J, with 8 bases in between. CDR3 size: 13 residues.